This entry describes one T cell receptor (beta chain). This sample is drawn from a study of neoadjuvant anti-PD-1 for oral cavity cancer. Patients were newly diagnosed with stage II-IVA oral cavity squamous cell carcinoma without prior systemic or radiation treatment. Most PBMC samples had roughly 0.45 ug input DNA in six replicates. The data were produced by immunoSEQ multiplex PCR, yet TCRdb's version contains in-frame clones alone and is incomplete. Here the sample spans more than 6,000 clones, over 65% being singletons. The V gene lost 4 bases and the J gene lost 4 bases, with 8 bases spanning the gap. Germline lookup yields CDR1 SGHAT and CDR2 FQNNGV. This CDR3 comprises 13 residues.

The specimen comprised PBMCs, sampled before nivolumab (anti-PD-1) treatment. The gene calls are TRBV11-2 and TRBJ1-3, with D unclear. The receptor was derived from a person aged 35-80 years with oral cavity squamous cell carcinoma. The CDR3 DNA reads TGTGCCAGCAGCTCTAGTCTCGGAAACACCATATATTTT. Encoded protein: CASSSSLGNTIYF.